Listed below are T cell receptor beta chains from one sample, sequenced in a study of T cells in Graves' hyperthyroidism and ophthalmopathy. TCRdb called the multiplex PCR reads again in MiXCR, with one record for every CDR3 protein. The sample consists of 130,000 to 150,000 distinct CDR3 sequences, approximately 20% of them appearing once. The source material was blood. The receptor set was obtained from a woman in her forties or fifties with Graves' hyperthyroidism that later progressed to Graves' ophthalmopathy. Both conserved end residues are part of each CDR3. The order of the fields is J gene, clone size, V gene, D gene, CDR3 protein, CDR3 DNA. A D gene is named only where the DNA matches it firmly. Clone sizes are given selectively: once, few, many, or a class where the clone is expanded.

TRBJ2-1 | - | TRBV5-6 | - | CASSLGGARRGYNEQFF | TGTGCCAGCAGCTTGGGGGGCGCGCGGCGGGGATACAATGAGCAGTTCTTC
TRBJ1-2 | many | TRBV27 | - | CASDQGAGLHGYTF | TGTGCCAGCGACCAAGGAGCGGGGCTACATGGCTACACCTTC
TRBJ2-3 | many | TRBV3-1 | TRBD2 | CASSQEGLVHTQYF | TGTGCCAGCAGCCAAGAGGGACTAGTTCATACGCAGTATTTT
TRBJ1-2 | - | TRBV27 | TRBD1 | CASQDRVGGGYTF | TGTGCCAGTCAGGACAGGGTGGGTGGTGGCTACACCTTC
TRBJ2-1 | many | TRBV3-1 | - | CASSRWTPSYNEQFF | TGTGCCAGCAGCCGCTGGACCCCTTCCTACAATGAGCAGTTCTTC
TRBJ2-5 | few | TRBV7-2 | - | CASSPHRGLTQYF | TGTGCCAGCAGCCCCCATCGGGGCCTGACCCAGTACTTC
TRBJ2-1 | few | TRBV6-1 | TRBD2 | CASSTSSGRAGTYNEQFF | TGTGCCAGCAGCACCTCTAGCGGGAGGGCCGGGACCTACAATGAGCAGTTCTTC
TRBJ1-2 | many | TRBV24-1 | - | CATSDPRTANYGYTF | TGTGCCACCAGTGACCCCCGGACCGCTAACTATGGCTACACCTTC
TRBJ2-5 | many | TRBV28 | TRBD2 | CASSKIAGRGETQYF | TGTGCCAGCAGCAAGATAGCGGGAAGGGGGGAGACCCAGTACTTC
TRBJ2-1 | many | TRBV20-1 | TRBD1 | CSASETGYWNEQFF | TGCAGTGCTAGCGAGACAGGGTACTGGAATGAGCAGTTCTTC
TRBJ2-2 | - | TRBV7-4 | - | CASSVDRSGGELFF | TGTGCCAGCAGCGTAGACAGGTCCGGGGGGGAGCTGTTTTTT
TRBJ1-6 | - | TRBV7-3 | - | CASSLPSGTNTDNSPLHF | TGTGCCAGCAGCCTTCCCTCCGGGACAAACACCGATAATTCACCCCTCCACTTT
TRBJ2-7 | many | TRBV30 | - | CAWSLGLVGYEQYF | TGTGCCTGGAGTCTGGGACTTGTAGGCTACGAGCAGTACTTC
TRBJ2-3 | - | TRBV10-3 | - | CATVEGSSTDTQYF | TGTGCCACAGTAGAAGGGTCTAGCACAGATACGCAGTATTTT
TRBJ2-3 | many | TRBV5-6 | TRBD2 | CASSLREGTDTQYF | TGTGCCAGCAGCTTGCGGGAGGGAACAGATACGCAGTATTTT
TRBJ1-5 | - | TRBV11-2 | TRBD1 | CASSPRTGGERQPQHF | TGTGCCAGCAGCCCCCGGACAGGGGGCGAGCGTCAGCCCCAGCATTTT
TRBJ2-1 | many | TRBV2 | - | CASTGGAYLAKEQFF | TGTGCCAGCACCGGCGGGGCGTACCTCGCCAAAGAGCAGTTCTTC
TRBJ2-5 | many | TRBV29-1 | TRBD2 | CSARTSGSTETQYF | TGCAGCGCGCGGACTAGCGGGAGTACTGAGACCCAGTACTTC
TRBJ1-5 | few | TRBV5-1 | - | CASSFDSWDQPQHF | TGCGCCAGCAGCTTCGACAGCTGGGATCAGCCCCAGCATTTT
TRBJ2-2 | - | TRBV12-3/TRBV12-4 | TRBD1 | CASKWTGTGELFF | TGTGCCAGCAAATGGACAGGGACCGGTGAGCTGTTTTTT
TRBJ2-1 | - | TRBV9 | - | CASSPYLESYNEQFF | TGTGCCAGCAGCCCGTACCTTGAGAGCTACAATGAGCAGTTCTTC
TRBJ2-7 | - | TRBV11-2 | - | CASSLGASVQYF | TGTGCCAGCAGCTTAGGAGCTAGTGTGCAGTACTTC
TRBJ2-3 | - | TRBV9 | TRBD1 | CASSPRGQGNTDTQYF | TGTGCCAGCAGCCCCCGGGGACAGGGTAACACAGATACGCAGTATTTT
TRBJ2-1 | few | TRBV5-1 | TRBD2 | CASSSRPGGGNEQFF | TGCGCCAGCAGCTCGCGGCCGGGGGGAGGAAATGAGCAGTTCTTC
TRBJ2-7 | few | TRBV5-1 | - | CASSGSEEPGEQYF | TGCGCCAGCAGTGGGTCGGAAGAACCGGGGGAGCAGTACTTC
TRBJ1-5 | many | TRBV5-5 | - | CASSFWVGKDQPQHF | TGTGCCAGCAGCTTTTGGGTCGGGAAGGATCAGCCCCAGCATTTT
TRBJ2-1 | many | TRBV28 | TRBD2 | CASSSWTSGNYNEQFF | TGTGCCAGCAGTTCCTGGACTAGCGGGAACTACAATGAGCAGTTCTTC
TRBJ2-5 | few | TRBV15 | TRBD2 | CATSGKAGGPGAQYF | TGTGCCACCAGCGGGAAAGCGGGAGGGCCCGGGGCCCAGTACTTC
TRBJ2-6 | - | TRBV12-3/TRBV12-4 | - | CASTPSPGANVLTF | TGTGCCAGCACCCCGTCCCCTGGGGCCAACGTCCTGACTTTC
TRBJ2-2 | - | TRBV3-1 | TRBD2 | CASSHRQAGLLGELFF | TGTGCCAGCAGCCATCGCCAAGCGGGATTGTTAGGGGAGCTGTTTTTT
TRBJ1-3 | - | TRBV7-2 | - | CASSLTSSGNTIYF | TGTGCCAGCAGCTTAACGAGCTCTGGAAACACCATATATTTT
TRBJ1-2 | many | TRBV5-6 | TRBD1 | CASSTTRTGRGYGYTF | TGTGCCAGCAGCACGACACGGACAGGGAGGGGCTATGGCTACACCTTC
TRBJ2-5 | - | TRBV14 | - | CASSQGSPISGETQYF | TGTGCCAGCAGCCAAGGTTCCCCAATATCGGGGGAGACCCAGTACTTC
TRBJ1-1 | many | TRBV28 | - | CASSRPTTEAFF | TGTGCCAGCAGTCGACCGACCACTGAAGCTTTCTTT
TRBJ1-1 | many | TRBV5-6 | - | CASSLLRGEAFF | TGTGCCAGCAGCTTGCTCCGGGGCGAAGCTTTCTTT
TRBJ2-2 | many | TRBV2 | TRBD2 | CATTLAAYTGELFF | TGTGCCACGACTCTAGCGGCTTACACCGGGGAGCTGTTTTTT
TRBJ1-1 | once | TRBV2 | - | CASWDVNTEAFF | TGTGCCAGTTGGGACGTTAACACTGAAGCTTTCTTT
TRBJ2-7 | - | TRBV4-1 | - | CASSRTGFFDEQYF | TGCGCCAGCAGCCGTACAGGGTTTTTCGACGAGCAGTACTTC
TRBJ2-1 | many | TRBV14 | TRBD2 | CASSQDLAGVDEQFF | TGTGCCAGCAGCCAAGATCTAGCGGGAGTCGATGAGCAGTTCTTC
TRBJ2-5 | many | TRBV11-2 | - | CASSLDPGARGQTQYF | TGTGCCAGCAGCTTAGATCCAGGGGCGCGAGGTCAGACCCAGTACTTC
TRBJ2-1 | - | TRBV7-2 | - | CASSRSGGRTYNEQFF | TGTGCCAGCAGCCGTTCCGGAGGGCGCACCTACAATGAGCAGTTCTTC
TRBJ2-7 | many | TRBV18 | TRBD2 | CASSPPSRLGLAGGTDEQYF | TGTGCCAGCTCACCACCCTCCCGCCTTGGACTAGCGGGAGGCACGGACGAGCAGTACTTC
TRBJ1-2 | few | TRBV10-3 | - | CAASDPGDANYGYTF | TGTGCCGCGTCGGACCCCGGTGATGCCAACTATGGCTACACCTTC
TRBJ2-5 | few | TRBV19 | - | CASKGRAQYF | TGTGCCAGTAAGGGACGGGCCCAGTACTTC
TRBJ2-2 | many | TRBV20-1 | - | CSARYGNTGELFF | TGCAGTGCTAGATACGGGAACACCGGGGAGCTGTTTTTT
TRBJ2-5 | many | TRBV28 | - | CASREGGSETQYF | TGTGCCAGCAGGGAGGGGGGCAGTGAGACCCAGTACTTC
TRBJ1-2 | many | TRBV29-1 | - | CSVEFRIYGYTF | TGCAGCGTTGAATTCAGGATCTATGGCTACACCTTC
TRBJ2-7 | once | TRBV27 | - | CASSLAQAYEQYF | TGTGCCAGCAGTTTGGCTCAAGCCTACGAGCAGTACTTC